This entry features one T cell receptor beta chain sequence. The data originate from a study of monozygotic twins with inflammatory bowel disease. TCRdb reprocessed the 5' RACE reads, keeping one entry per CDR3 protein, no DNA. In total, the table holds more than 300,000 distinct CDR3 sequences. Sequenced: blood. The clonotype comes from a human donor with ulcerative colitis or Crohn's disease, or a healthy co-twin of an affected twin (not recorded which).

This CDR3 reads CATSDTGTGVRNEQFF. The gene calls are TRBV24-1 and TRBJ2-1; no DNA is available, so the TRBD1 call from TCRdb remains unchecked. In germline, CDR1 is KGHDR, CDR2 SFDVKD. This CDR3 has 16 amino acids.